These T cell receptor beta chains were read from a single sample in a study of shared clonotypes between healthy human individuals. Data came from immunoSEQ multiplex PCR; TCRdb stores just in-frame clones and leaves some out. In the table there are about 2.1 million clones, roughly 93% of which are singletons. The sample taken for sequencing was naive CD8+ T cells from PBMCs. These receptors all come from a man between 18 and 29 years old in good health. Some clones in this sample may be carry-over from other donors' samples. Each CDR3 is given with its conserved first and last residue. Fields, in order: D gene, clone size, J gene, V gene, CDR3 DNA, CDR3 protein. D genes are given only for firm matches. Expanded clones get a size class; other rows say once, few or many, or leave the size out.

. . TRBJ1-1 TRBV28 TGTGCCAGCAGTCCCGGGGTCACTGAAGCTTTCTTT CASSPGVTEAFF
TRBD2 . TRBJ2-7 TRBV7-8 TGTGCCAGCAGCTTAGCCGCGACTAGCGGGAGGATACCCTACGAGCAGTACTTC CASSLAATSGRIPYEQYF
. . TRBJ2-7 TRBV6-5 TGTGCCAGCAGCCGAGCCGGGACATACTCCTACGAGCAGTACTTC CASSRAGTYSYEQYF
. . TRBJ2-3 TRBV10-2 TGCGCCAGCAGTCCCCACGGCACAGATACGCAGTATTTT CASSPHGTDTQYF
. . TRBJ2-1 TRBV11-2 TGTGCCAGCAGCTTCCTCGGGGGCTATGAGCAGTTCTTC CASSFLGGYEQFF
TRBD2 . TRBJ2-1 TRBV28 TGTGCCAGCAGTTTCGGCCTAGCGGGAGGATTGGATGAGCAGTTCTTC CASSFGLAGGLDEQFF
. . TRBJ2-7 TRBV6-6 TGTGCCAGCAGTTACGGCGGTCCGACCTACGAGCAGTACTTC CASSYGGPTYEQYF
. . TRBJ2-7 TRBV6-5 TGTGCCAGCAGGCCTAGATACAGGGATCCCTACGAGCAGTACTTC CASRPRYRDPYEQYF
TRBD1 . TRBJ2-7 TRBV10-3 TGTGCCATCAGTGAGTCTGGACAGGGGCGCGAGCAGTACTTC CAISESGQGREQYF
. . TRBJ2-2 TRBV15 TGTGCCACCAGCAGAGAACCTACCTCGAATACGCTAACCGGCACCGGGGAGCTGTTTTTT CATSREPTSNTLTGTGELFF
TRBD1 . TRBJ2-5 TRBV7-2 TGTGCCAGCAGCTGGGGACAGCCCCCCGCTGAGCAGTACTTC CASSWGQPPAEQYF
. . TRBJ2-7 TRBV10-3 TGTGCCATCAGTGAGTCGAGGGCGGAGCAGTACTTC CAISESRAEQYF
. . TRBJ1-5 TRBV28 TGTGCCATCCAAGACGGGACGAAGAGCAATCAGCCCCAGCATTTT CAIQDGTKSNQPQHF
. . TRBJ1-1 TRBV4-1 TGCGCCAGCAGCCAAGTGGCAGCCGGAGACACTGAAGCTTTCTTT CASSQVAAGDTEAFF
. . TRBJ2-1 TRBV27 TGTGCCAGCAGTTTAAAGCGGAGATTCAATGAGCAGTTCTTC CASSLKRRFNEQFF
TRBD2 . TRBJ2-1 TRBV7-3 TGTGCCAGCAGCTCCCCTCGGGAGGGAGGGTACAATGAGCAGTTCTTC CASSSPREGGYNEQFF
. . TRBJ2-3 TRBV21-1 TGTGCCAGCAGCAAAGCTAGCGACAGGGGCACAGATACGCAGTATTTT CASSKASDRGTDTQYF
. . TRBJ1-1 TRBV7-2 TGTGCCAGCAGCTTAGCAAGGTGGCGGGCGAACACTGAAGCTTTCTTT CASSLARWRANTEAFF
TRBD2 . TRBJ2-7 TRBV7-6 TGTGCCAGCAGCCCCGGCCCGGCGGGAGCTCCCTACGAGCAGTACTTC CASSPGPAGAPYEQYF
. . TRBJ2-7 TRBV29-1 TGCAGCGTTGGGCAGGGGCGAGCCTACGAGCAGTACTTC CSVGQGRAYEQYF
. . TRBJ1-1 TRBV10-3 TGTGCCATCAGTGCTGCCCCCCCGGGGTTAACTGAAGCTTTCTTT CAISAAPPGLTEAFF
. . TRBJ1-4 TRBV7-9 TGTGCCAGCAGCTTGCTCCTCGCAACTAATGAAAAACTGTTTTTT CASSLLLATNEKLFF
TRBD2 . TRBJ2-1 TRBV4-1 TGCGCCAGCAGCCAAGATGTAGGACTAGTTGTCAATGAGCAGTTCTTC CASSQDVGLVVNEQFF
. . TRBJ2-1 TRBV15 TGTGCCACCAGCAGGGTGACTTTGGAGCAGTTCTTC CATSRVTLEQFF
. . TRBJ2-7 TRBV11-2 TGTGCCAGCAGCTTAGTCAGGGGCGCCAAATCCTACGAGCAGTACTTC CASSLVRGAKSYEQYF
. . TRBJ2-5 TRBV11-2 TGTGCCAGCAGCACGAGGGACTTTCAAGAGACCCAGTACTTC CASSTRDFQETQYF
. . TRBJ1-3 TRBV5-4 TGTGCCAGCAGCTTGGGAAGAGACGGAAACACCATATATTTT CASSLGRDGNTIYF
. . TRBJ2-5 TRBV27 TGTGCCAGCAGTTTAACCCTGTACCAAGAGACCCAGTACTTC CASSLTLYQETQYF
TRBD2 once TRBJ2-1 TRBV7-6 TGTGCCAGCAGCTTCGGGACTAGCTACAATGAGCAGTTCTTC CASSFGTSYNEQFF
TRBD1 . TRBJ2-3 TRBV4-3 TGCGCCAGCAGCCAAGCCCCGACAGGGTACACAGATACGCAGTATTTT CASSQAPTGYTDTQYF
TRBD1 . TRBJ1-5 TRBV6-6 TGTGCCAGCAGTTTTCAGGGGGCATTGGGCAATCAGCCCCAGCATTTT CASSFQGALGNQPQHF
TRBD2 . TRBJ2-1 TRBV28 TGTGCCAGCAGTTTACTCTTCAAGCGGGACGACAATGAGCAGTTCTTC CASSLLFKRDDNEQFF
. . TRBJ1-4 TRBV28 TGTGCCAGCAGTCGACCCGACCTCGTCTTTGAAAAACTGTTTTTT CASSRPDLVFEKLFF
TRBD1 . TRBJ1-1 TRBV27 TGTGCCAGCAGCACAAAAAGACAGGGAACTAGAATTGAAGCTTTCTTT CASSTKRQGTRIEAFF
. . TRBJ1-1 TRBV19 TGTGCCAGTAGTAAACAGGAGAACACTGAAGCTTTCTTT CASSKQENTEAFF
. . TRBJ2-7 TRBV30 TGTGCCTGGAGTATCGGAATCGAGCAGTACTTC CAWSIGIEQYF
. few TRBJ1-2 TRBV7-2 TGTGCCAGCAGCTACCCCCGGGACATCGGCTACACCTTC CASSYPRDIGYTF
. . TRBJ2-1 TRBV9 TGTGCCAGCAGCGCTTGGACCGTCAAATCGAATGAGCAGTTCTTC CASSAWTVKSNEQFF
TRBD1 . TRBJ1-2 TRBV19 TGTGCCAGTAGCACACTACCGGGACAGGGGGATGGCTACACCTTC CASSTLPGQGDGYTF
TRBD1 . TRBJ1-5 TRBV6-1 TGTGCCAGCAGTGAAGCGGGGCAGGGGGGACAGCCCCAGCATTTT CASSEAGQGGQPQHF
. . TRBJ2-7 TRBV27 TGTGCCAGCAGTTTATCGACAGGGAGGGTCCACGAGCAGTACTTC CASSLSTGRVHEQYF
. once TRBJ2-7 TRBV4-3 TGCGCCAGCAGCCAAGGGGTCGATAGACGACCGGCCTACGAGCAGTACTTC CASSQGVDRRPAYEQYF
TRBD2 . TRBJ2-1 TRBV4-2 TGTGCCAGCAGCCAAGATAGCGGACTAGCGGGAGTATTAGGCGAGAATGAGCAGTTCTTC CASSQDSGLAGVLGENEQFF
TRBD2 . TRBJ2-7 TRBV27 TGTGCCAGCAGTTCACAACAACTAGCGAGCGAGCAGTACTTC CASSSQQLASEQYF
TRBD2 . TRBJ2-1 TRBV4-3 TGCGCCAGCAGCCAAGATGGGTGGGAGGGCCTAGACAATGAGCAGTTCTTC CASSQDGWEGLDNEQFF
. once TRBJ2-7 TRBV6-1 TGTGCCAGCATGACCTCCTACGAGCAGTACTTC CASMTSYEQYF
TRBD1 . TRBJ2-1 TRBV7-8 TGTGCCAGCAGCGTCAAGGGACAGTTAAATGAGCAGTTCTTC CASSVKGQLNEQFF
TRBD1 . TRBJ1-2 TRBV11-2 TGTGCCAGCAGCCCCGCCGGGACAGTAGATGGCTACACCTTC CASSPAGTVDGYTF
TRBD1 . TRBJ2-1 TRBV9 TGTGCCAGCAGCGTCCGGGACAGCTCCTACAATGAGCAGTTCTTC CASSVRDSSYNEQFF
. . TRBJ1-5 TRBV28 TGTGCCAGCAGTCCACTTGGTTCCGCGGCGAGGCAGCCCCAGCATTTT CASSPLGSAARQPQHF